These T cell receptor beta chains were read from a single sample in a study of T-cell memory formation after mild COVID-19. Via MiXCR, TCRdb re-called the 5' RACE reads, giving one row per CDR3 protein. The data show around 250,000 distinct CDR3 sequences, with 15% to 20% seen just once and around a fifth held by the top ten. The material sequenced was PBMCs or a T cell subset sorted from them (not recorded which). The receptors originated from a man aged 18 to 30 who had mild COVID-19 (a few samples of this study predate the infection). Cell type and time point are not known. Each CDR3 is given with its conserved first and last residue. Fields, in order: J gene, CDR3 length, V gene, D gene, clone size, CDR3 DNA, CDR3 protein. D genes are given only for firm matches. Clone size is not always given. Where it is, it says once, few, many or a class for expanded clones.

TRBJ2-1 16 TRBV6-2/TRBV6-3 NA NA TGTGCCAGCAAAAGACCGGGAAGCGGGTCCTACAATGAGCAGTTCTTC CASKRPGSGSYNEQFF
TRBJ2-5 15 TRBV2 TRBD2 NA TGTGCCAGCGGGGGACTAGCGGGGGAGGAAGAGACCCAGTACTTC CASGGLAGEEETQYF
TRBJ1-5 12 TRBV11-2 NA NA TGTGCCAGCAGCTTAGACGCTCAGCCCCAGCATTTT CASSLDAQPQHF
TRBJ2-1 16 TRBV20-1 NA many TGCAGTGCTATCACGGGGCAGGGTGGTTTCTACAATGAGCAGTTCTTC CSAITGQGGFYNEQFF
TRBJ2-2 18 TRBV3-1 NA NA TGTGCCAGCAGCCAAGGGGTGGCAGTAGAAAAAAACACCGGGGAGCTGTTTTTT CASSQGVAVEKNTGELFF
TRBJ2-3 13 TRBV18 NA NA TGTGCCAGCTCACCACTATACGGAGATACGCAGTATTTT CASSPLYGDTQYF
TRBJ2-7 14 TRBV4-1 TRBD1 few TGCGCCAGCAGCCAAAGGACAGGGAGAAGCGAGCAGTACTTC CASSQRTGRSEQYF
TRBJ1-1 13 TRBV7-2 TRBD1 few TGTGCCAGCAGCTTAGGCAGGGGGGCTGGGGCTTTCTTT CASSLGRGAGAFF
TRBJ2-3 15 TRBV11-1 NA NA TGTGCCAGCCAGTGGGGGCAGGGAGGCACAGATACGCAGTATTTT CASQWGQGGTDTQYF
TRBJ1-2 16 TRBV7-3 TRBD1 NA TGTGCCAGCAGCTTAAAAGACCTCAGGGGGGAGAGAGGCTACACCTTC CASSLKDLRGERGYTF